The sequence of this TCR beta chain was determined in a study of OX40 agonist ivuxolimab in advanced cancers. Study-level findings and limits: Expanded clones tended on average to be more numerous among CD8+ T cells than CD4+.

This CDR3 contains 13 residues. V was cut by 8 bases and J by 5 bases, with 15 bases left in between. Germline-derived CDR1 and CDR2 are SGHAT and FQDESV (reference sequence). Worth noting for this clone: Antigen unknown.

The protocol was immunoSEQ multiplex PCR, while the TCRdb copy is restricted to in-frame clones and leaves out a portion. The table lists fewer than 50,000 clones, roughly 90% of them singletons. Autoimmune disease history or systemic immunosuppression led to patients being barred. This chain joins TRBV11-1 and TRBJ2-5; TRBD1 might be the D (5 bases). Sample: CD4+ or CD8+ T cells sorted from blood, taken in a trial of the OX40 agonist ivuxolimab. This receptor was taken from an adult with an advanced solid tumor such as melanoma, head and neck, liver or kidney cancer. In nucleotides, the CDR3 is TGTGCCAGCGGGAACTATGCAGGGGAGACCCAGTACTTC. Protein sequence: CASGNYAGETQYF.